The 17 T cell receptor beta chains presented below share a single source sample, sequenced in a study of T cell responses to AZD1222 COVID-19 vaccine. Generated by immunoSEQ multiplex PCR, the TCRdb table keeps only in-frame clones and is missing some. The sample records under 100,000 clones, 92% being singletons. Sequenced material: peripheral blood, taken on day 0 of MenACWY control vaccination. The origin of the receptors is an adult in good health.

J is TRBJ1-2 and V is TRBV6-5; 7 nucleotides line up with TRBD1. Trimming cost V 4 bases and J 4 bases; bases outside gene matches: 12. In germline, CDR1 is MNHEY, CDR2 SVGAGI. The CDR3 extends over 16 amino acids. In nucleotides, the CDR3 is TGTGCCAGCAGTTCAGAACCAGGGGGTGCTTCCTATGGCTACACCTTC. Protein sequence: CASSSEPGGASYGYTF.

The V gene is TRBV4-3, the J gene TRBJ1-1, with D perhaps matching TRBD1 (6 bases). The CDR3 runs to 15 residues. V was trimmed by 4 bases and J by 0 bases, leaving 12 bases between them. Germline CDR1 and CDR2: LGHNA and YSLEER. For the CDR3, the DNA is TGCGCCAGCAGCCGGACAGTAACCTTGAACACTGAAGCTTTCTTT. Amino acids: CASSRTVTLNTEAFF.

This chain uses TRBV29-1 with TRBJ1-5, with D maybe TRBD1 (5 bases). V was cut by 7 bases and J by 0 bases, with 19 bases left in between. Per germline, CDR1 SQVTM and CDR2 ANQGSEA. This CDR3 is built from 16 residues. CDR3 in DNA: TGCAGCGGGGGAAGGCGGGGCTCCCTTAGCAATCAGCCCCAGCATTTT. This translates into CSGGRRGSLSNQPQHF.

This chain connects TRBV28 to TRBJ1-5; the D is unclear. V lost 6 bases, J lost 8 bases, and 11 bases lay in between. Germline CDR1 is MDHEN and CDR2 is SYDVKM. CDR3 size: 12 residues. In DNA form, the CDR3 reads TGTGCCAGCAGCCCCGCAGAGGAGCCCCAGCATTTT. It translates to CASSPAEEPQHF.

The chain has TRBV28 and TRBJ2-3; D unclear. This CDR3 is built from 13 residues. The germline V and J ends were trimmed by 3 bases and 6 bases, with 10 bases remaining between them. Germline loops: CDR1 MDHEN, CDR2 SYDVKM. CDR3 residues: CASSFPLGDTQYF. The CDR3 DNA reads TGTGCCAGCAGTTTTCCTTTAGGGGATACGCAGTATTTT.

The V gene is TRBV28, the J gene TRBJ2-1; D not resolved. The CDR3 is made up of 14 amino acids. Germline V gives CDR1 MDHEN, CDR2 SYDVKM. Trimming took 4 bases from V and 3 from J, leaving 10 bases between them. CDR3 bases: TGTGCCAGCAGTTCCCTAGGGAACTACAATGAGCAGTTCTTC. Translating it yields CASSSLGNYNEQFF.

The chain couples TRBV28 to TRBJ1-1; 7 bases align to TRBD1. This CDR3 is 15 amino acids long. Trimming removed 8 bases from V and 6 bases from J; junction bases left unmatched: 15. Germline CDR1 is MDHEN and CDR2 is SYDVKM. CDR3 sequence reads: CASDGTAGIGAEAFF. CDR3 DNA sequence: TGTGCCAGCGATGGGACAGCGGGCATAGGGGCTGAAGCTTTCTTT.

This clone was picked up one time. V gene TRBV6-2 or TRBV6-3 combines with J gene TRBJ1-5; D unclear. V was clipped by 0 bases and J by 6 bases, with 9 bases between them. The CDR3 spans 14 residues. Germline CDR1 is MNHEY and CDR2 is SVGEGT. The CDR3 region has the DNA TGTGCCAGCAGTTACTCCAACGGGGTTCAGCCCCAGCATTTT. Translated, it gives CASSYSNGVQPQHF.

This chain connects TRBV6-5 to TRBJ2-2; 11 nucleotides align to TRBD2. This CDR3 is built from 15 residues. The junction had 2 bases not matched to a gene; V was cut back by 2 bases and J by 6 bases. Germline lookup yields CDR1 MNHEY and CDR2 SVGAGI. CDR3 sequence: CASSYRGLAAGELFF. The CDR3 nucleotides read TGTGCCAGCAGTTACAGGGGACTAGCGGCCGGGGAGCTGTTTTTT.

The chain has TRBV6-6 and TRBJ2-5; the match to TRBD1 covers 9 bases. CDR3 size: 15 residues. V shed 6 bases, J shed 0 bases, and the junction held 5 bases outside the gene matches. Germline V CDR1 and CDR2: MNHNY, SVGAGI (reference sequence). CDR3 nucleotide sequence: TGTGCCAGCAGCGCGGGACAGGGATACCAAGAGACCCAGTACTTC. It is translated as CASSAGQGYQETQYF.

This chain links TRBV4-3 with TRBJ1-3; D is unresolved. This CDR3 contains 16 residues. The V gene's germline CDR1 is LGHNA and CDR2 YSLEER. The V end lost 4 bases, the J end lost 0 bases, and 13 bases lay between the germline ends. CDR3: CASSPTAAHSGNTIYF. As DNA, the CDR3 is TGCGCCAGCAGCCCGACCGCGGCACACTCTGGAAACACCATATATTTT.

The chain has TRBV6-6 and TRBJ1-5; TRBD1 agrees at 9 bases. V gave up 2 bases and J gave up 4 bases; unmatched junction bases: 6. CDR3 size: 16 residues. Germline V gene sequence: CDR1 MNHNY, CDR2 SVGAGI (reference sequence). DNA for the CDR3: TGTGCCAGCAGTTACGCCCGGGACAGGGAGAATCAGCCCCAGCATTTT. It yields the protein CASSYARDRENQPQHF.

The chain is built from TRBV19 and TRBJ2-2; D unresolved. The CDR3 is 15 residues long. Trimming shortened V by 1 base and J by 0 bases, and 6 bases separated the two germline ends. Looked up from germline, CDR1 is LNHDA and CDR2 is SQIVND (reference sequence). The CDR3 region is CASSIGTANTGELFF. As DNA, the CDR3 is TGTGCCAGTAGTATAGGGACCGCGAACACCGGGGAGCTGTTTTTT.

The J gene is TRBJ1-5, the V gene TRBV27; perhaps TRBD1 as D (6 bases). CDR3 length: 13 residues. The V and J ends lost 9 bases and 3 bases respectively, with 12 bases between them. Germline CDR1 is MNHEY and CDR2 is SMNVEV (reference sequence). The CDR3 protein is CARIGQNNQPQHF. In DNA, the CDR3 is TGTGCCAGGATTGGACAGAACAATCAGCCCCAGCATTTT.

The chain is built from TRBV30 and TRBJ1-2, with D perhaps matching TRBD1 (6 bases). The CDR3 extends over 14 amino acids. Trimming removed 2 bases at V and 5 bases at J, with 15 bases between. Germline V gene lookup returns CDR1 GTSNPN and CDR2 SVGIG (reference sequence). In nucleotides, the CDR3 is TGTGCCTGGAGTCCTAACAGGGAGTTGTATGGCTACACCTTC. Its translation is CAWSPNRELYGYTF.

The chain uses TRBV30 and TRBJ1-3, with 7 bases fitting TRBD1. The germline gives CDR1 GTSNPN, CDR2 SVGIG (reference sequence). The CDR3 covers 16 residues. Trimming removed 2 bases from V and 0 bases from J; junction bases left unmatched: 7. CDR3 DNA: TGTGCCTGGAGTACCCGACAGGGATACTCTGGAAACACCATATATTTT. Its protein product is CAWSTRQGYSGNTIYF.

The rearrangement links TRBV6-2 or TRBV6-3 to TRBJ2-1; 8 nucleotides match TRBD1. J lost 10 bases, V lost 5 bases, and 13 bases had no gene match. This CDR3 comprises 15 residues. The germline V gene has CDR1 MNHEY and CDR2 SVGEGT. In DNA, the CDR3 is TGTGCCAGCAGTACTGCGGGACAGGAAGGCGGGGAGCAGTTCTTC. It is translated as CASSTAGQEGGEQFF.